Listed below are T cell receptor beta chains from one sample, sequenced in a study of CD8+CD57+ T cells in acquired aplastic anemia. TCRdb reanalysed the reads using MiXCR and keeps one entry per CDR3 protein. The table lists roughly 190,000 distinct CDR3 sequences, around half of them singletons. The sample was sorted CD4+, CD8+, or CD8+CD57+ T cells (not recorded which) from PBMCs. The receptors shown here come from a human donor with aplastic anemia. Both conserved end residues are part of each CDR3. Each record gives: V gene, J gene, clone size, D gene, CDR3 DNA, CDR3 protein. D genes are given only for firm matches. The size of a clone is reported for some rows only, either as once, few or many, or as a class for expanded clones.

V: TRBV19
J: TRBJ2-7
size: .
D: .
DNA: TGTGCCAGCGTGGATGGCTCCTACGAGCAGTACTTC
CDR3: CASVDGSYEQYF

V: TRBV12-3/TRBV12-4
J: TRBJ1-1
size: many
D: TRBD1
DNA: TGTGCCAGCAGTTTAGAGGGGGCTCTGGCTTTCTTT
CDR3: CASSLEGALAFF

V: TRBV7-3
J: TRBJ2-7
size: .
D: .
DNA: TGTGCCAGCAGCTTGAAAGACTACGAGCAGTACTTC
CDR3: CASSLKDYEQYF

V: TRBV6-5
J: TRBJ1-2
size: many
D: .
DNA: TGTGCCAGCAGTTCCAAGGGTGGCTACACCTTC
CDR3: CASSSKGGYTF

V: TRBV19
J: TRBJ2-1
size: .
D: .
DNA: TGTGCCAGTAGTATATCGAGCGGTACCTACAATGAGCAGTTCTTC
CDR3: CASSISSGTYNEQFF

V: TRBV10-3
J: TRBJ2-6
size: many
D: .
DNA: TGTGCCATCAGTGGATCGACATCCCTCGGGGCCAACGTCCTGACTTTC
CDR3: CAISGSTSLGANVLTF

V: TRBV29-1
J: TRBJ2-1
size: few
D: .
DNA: TGCAGCGCCCAGTGGGGTGAGCAGTTCTTC
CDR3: CSAQWGEQFF

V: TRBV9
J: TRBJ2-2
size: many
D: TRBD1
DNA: TGTGCCAGCAGCGTGGATCGGACAGGAATTCCCGGGGAGCTGTTTTTT
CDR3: CASSVDRTGIPGELFF

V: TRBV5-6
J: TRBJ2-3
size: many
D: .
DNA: TGTGCCAGCAGCCGGGAGTCCGCAGATACGCAGTATTTT
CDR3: CASSRESADTQYF

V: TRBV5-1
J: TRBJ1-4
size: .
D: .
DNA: TGCGCCAGCAGCACCGGACAGCTCAATGAAAAACTGTTTTTT
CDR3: CASSTGQLNEKLFF

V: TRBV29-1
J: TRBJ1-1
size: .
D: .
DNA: TGCAGCGTCGACCGGGACACAAACACTGAAGCTTTCTTT
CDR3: CSVDRDTNTEAFF

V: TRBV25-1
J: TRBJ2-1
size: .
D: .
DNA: TGTGCCAGCAGTTTCTTTGGGCTCTACAATGAGCAGTTCTTC
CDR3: CASSFFGLYNEQFF

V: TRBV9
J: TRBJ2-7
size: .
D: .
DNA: TGTGCCAGCAGCGTAGCCCCCGGACAATCCTACGAGCAGTACTTC
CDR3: CASSVAPGQSYEQYF

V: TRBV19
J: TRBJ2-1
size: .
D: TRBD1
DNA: TGTGCCAGTAGTCCCAGACCGGGACAGGGGCCTGAGCAGTTCTTC
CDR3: CASSPRPGQGPEQFF

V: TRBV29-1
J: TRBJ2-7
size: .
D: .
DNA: TGCAGCGTTGAAGAGGGGGCCGGCGAGCAGTACTTC
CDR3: CSVEEGAGEQYF

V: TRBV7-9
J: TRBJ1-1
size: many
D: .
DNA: TGTGCCAGCAGCTTTGACAAGAACACTGAAGCTTTCTTT
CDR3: CASSFDKNTEAFF

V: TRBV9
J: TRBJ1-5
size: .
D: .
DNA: TGTGCCAGCAGTGACGACGGGGGAAGCAATCAGCCCCAGCATTTT
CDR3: CASSDDGGSNQPQHF

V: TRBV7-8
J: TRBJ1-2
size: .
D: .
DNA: TGTGCCAGCAGCCCCAGACAGGTCTTTGGCTACACCTTC
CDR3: CASSPRQVFGYTF

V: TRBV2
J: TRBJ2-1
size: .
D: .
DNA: TGTGCCAGCAGTGAAGGGCGGTTAGCCCCCGATGAGCAGTTCTTC
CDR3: CASSEGRLAPDEQFF

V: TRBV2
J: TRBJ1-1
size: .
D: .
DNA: TGTGCCAGCAGGGCCGGGAACACTGAAGCTTTCTTT
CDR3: CASRAGNTEAFF

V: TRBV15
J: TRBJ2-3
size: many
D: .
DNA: TGTGCCACCAGCAGAGGGCCCGGGATCCTGACAGATACGCAGTATTTT
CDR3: CATSRGPGILTDTQYF

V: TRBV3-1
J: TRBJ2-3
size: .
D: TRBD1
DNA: TGTGCCAGCAGCCAAGATCGGATAGGACAGGGATACACAGATACGCAGTATTTT
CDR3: CASSQDRIGQGYTDTQYF

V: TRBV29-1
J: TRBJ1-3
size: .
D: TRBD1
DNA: TGCAGCGTAGACGACAGGGGCACTGGAAACACCATATATTTT
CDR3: CSVDDRGTGNTIYF

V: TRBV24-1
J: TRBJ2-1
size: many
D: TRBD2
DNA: TGTGCCACCAGTGATCCGAGTCCCGGGACTAGCGGGAGGGGGACCTACAATGAGCAGTTCTTC
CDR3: CATSDPSPGTSGRGTYNEQFF

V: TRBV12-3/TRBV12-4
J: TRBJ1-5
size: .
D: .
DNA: TGTGCCAGCAGTTTGCGAGGGCCGGGCAATCAGCCCCAGCATTTT
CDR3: CASSLRGPGNQPQHF

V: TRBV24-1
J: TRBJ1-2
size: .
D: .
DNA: TGTGCCGCCAGGCCAAGGGGAAATGATGGCTACACCTTC
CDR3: CAARPRGNDGYTF

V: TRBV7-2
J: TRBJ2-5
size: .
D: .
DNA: TGTGCCAGCAGCTGGCGGGGCGGGGAGACCCAGTACTTC
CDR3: CASSWRGGETQYF